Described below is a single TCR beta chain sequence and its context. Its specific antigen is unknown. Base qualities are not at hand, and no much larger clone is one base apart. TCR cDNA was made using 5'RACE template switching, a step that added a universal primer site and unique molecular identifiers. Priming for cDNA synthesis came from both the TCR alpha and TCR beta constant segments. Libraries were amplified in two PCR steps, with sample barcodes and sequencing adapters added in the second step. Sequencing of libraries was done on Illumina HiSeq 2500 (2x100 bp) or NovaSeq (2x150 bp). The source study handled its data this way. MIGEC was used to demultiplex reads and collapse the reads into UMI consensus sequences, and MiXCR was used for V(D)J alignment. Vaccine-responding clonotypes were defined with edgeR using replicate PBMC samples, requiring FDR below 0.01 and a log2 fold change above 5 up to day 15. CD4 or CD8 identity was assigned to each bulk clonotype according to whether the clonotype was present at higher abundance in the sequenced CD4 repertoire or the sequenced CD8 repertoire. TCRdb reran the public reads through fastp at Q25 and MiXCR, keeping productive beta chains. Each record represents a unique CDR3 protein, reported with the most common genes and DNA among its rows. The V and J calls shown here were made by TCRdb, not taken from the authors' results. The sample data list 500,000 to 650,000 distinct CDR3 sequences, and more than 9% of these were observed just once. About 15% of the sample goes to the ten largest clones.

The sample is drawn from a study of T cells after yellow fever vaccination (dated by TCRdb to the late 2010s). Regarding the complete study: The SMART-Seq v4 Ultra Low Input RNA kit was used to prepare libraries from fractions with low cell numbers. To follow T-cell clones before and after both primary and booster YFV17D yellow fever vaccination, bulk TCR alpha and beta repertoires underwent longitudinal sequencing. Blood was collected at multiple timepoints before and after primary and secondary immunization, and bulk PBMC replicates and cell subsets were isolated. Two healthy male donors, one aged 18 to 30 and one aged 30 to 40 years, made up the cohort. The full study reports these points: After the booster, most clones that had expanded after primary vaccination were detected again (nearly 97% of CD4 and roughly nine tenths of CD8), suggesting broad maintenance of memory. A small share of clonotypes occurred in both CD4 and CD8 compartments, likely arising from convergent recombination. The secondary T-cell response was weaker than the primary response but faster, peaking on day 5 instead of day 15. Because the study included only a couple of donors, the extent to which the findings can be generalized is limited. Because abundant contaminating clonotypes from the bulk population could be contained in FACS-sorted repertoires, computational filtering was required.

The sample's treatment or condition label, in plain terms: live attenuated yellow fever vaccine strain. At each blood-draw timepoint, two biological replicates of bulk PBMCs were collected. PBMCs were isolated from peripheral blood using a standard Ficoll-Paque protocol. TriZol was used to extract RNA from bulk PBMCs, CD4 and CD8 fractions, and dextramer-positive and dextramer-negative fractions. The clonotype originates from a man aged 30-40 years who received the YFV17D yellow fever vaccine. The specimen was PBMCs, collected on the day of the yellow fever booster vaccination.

CDR3 reads: CASSKRTSGTEYNEQFF. The DNA sequence follows: TGTGCCAGCAGTAAACGGACTAGCGGGACGGAGTACAATGAGCAGTTCTTC. Rearrangement joined TRBV6-1 to TRBJ2-1, with TRBD2 matching 12 junction bases. Germline trimming: 5 bases from V, 4 bases from J; junction bases outside gene matches: 9. As encoded in the germline V gene, CDR1 is MNHNS while CDR2 is SASEGT. The CDR3 goes from the cysteine to the phenylalanine over 17 residues. Only the CDR3 DNA stays, 51 bases, in frame from base 1.